Detailed here is one TCR beta chain. Antigen: not known. The entry originates in a study of shared clonotypes between healthy human individuals. General study points: Large sequencing depth failed to make sorted-subset sequencing complete, rarefaction showed. The donor pool, a small one, limited the genetic and exposure-history diversity represented. Donor clonotype sharing was expected to depend on sequencing depth.

Repertoires were generated with immunoSEQ multiplex PCR, while TCRdb's copy carries only in-frame clones and drops some. Of more than 850,000 clones listed, about 80% were seen once; the top ten hold 0.52%. From germline, CDR1 is MNHNY and CDR2 SVGAGI (reference sequence). The CDR3 totals 15 residues. Trimming took 0 bases from V and 3 from J, leaving 11 bases between them. Investigators divided CD4+ cells into CD45RA+ naive and CD45RA-negative memory subsets. The source of this sequence is a man aged 18 to 29 in good health. Some clones in this sample may be carry-over from other donors' samples. The chain joins TRBV6-6 to TRBJ1-1; TRBD1 is a possible D gene (5 bases). Sequencing was carried out using memory CD4+ T cells from PBMCs. Subset denoted: CD45RA-negative fraction. In DNA form, the CDR3 reads TGTGCCAGCAGTTACTCCAGGGTGGCGGACACTGAAGCTTTCTTT. As protein: CASSYSRVADTEAFF.